This T cell receptor beta chain originates from a study of blood T cell repertoires in COVID-19. CDR1 is SGHAT and CDR2 is FQNNGV in the germline V gene. The CDR3 extends over 15 amino acids. The V gene lost 1 base and the J gene lost 2 bases, with 12 bases spanning the gap. Source study methods: Reference gene primer amplification yielded estimated nucleated cell counts. The data were produced by immunoSEQ multiplex PCR, yet TCRdb's version contains in-frame clones alone and is incomplete. That table supplies the V and J calls and clone size; D and trimming were determined from the DNA. Of fewer than 300,000 clones in the sample, about 89% were seen once. Patients at the Seattle site were enrolled during active infection and followed longitudinally.

The TCR originated in a woman aged 25 to 45 with COVID-19, enrolled during active disease. Sequencing was done on a sample of peripheral blood. The chain uses TRBV11-2 and TRBJ2-7, with a weak D call TRBD2 (6 bases). CDR3 DNA: TGTGCCAGCAGCTTAGCGGGGGTTCCGACCTACGAGCAGTACTTC. Protein: CASSLAGVPTYEQYF.